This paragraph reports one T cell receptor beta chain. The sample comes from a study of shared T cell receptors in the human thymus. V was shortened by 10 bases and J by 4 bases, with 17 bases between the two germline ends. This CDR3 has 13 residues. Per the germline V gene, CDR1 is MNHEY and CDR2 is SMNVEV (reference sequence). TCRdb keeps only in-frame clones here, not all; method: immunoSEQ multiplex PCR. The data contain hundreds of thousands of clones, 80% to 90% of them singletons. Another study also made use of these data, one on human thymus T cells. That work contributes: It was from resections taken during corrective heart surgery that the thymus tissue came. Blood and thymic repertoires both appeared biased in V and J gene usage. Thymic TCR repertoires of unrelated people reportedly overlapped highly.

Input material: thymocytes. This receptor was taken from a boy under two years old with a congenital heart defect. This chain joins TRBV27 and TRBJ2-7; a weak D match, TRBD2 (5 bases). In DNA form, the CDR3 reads TGTGCCACCCAAGAGGGTCTTGGGTACGAGCAGTACTTC. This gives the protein CATQEGLGYEQYF.